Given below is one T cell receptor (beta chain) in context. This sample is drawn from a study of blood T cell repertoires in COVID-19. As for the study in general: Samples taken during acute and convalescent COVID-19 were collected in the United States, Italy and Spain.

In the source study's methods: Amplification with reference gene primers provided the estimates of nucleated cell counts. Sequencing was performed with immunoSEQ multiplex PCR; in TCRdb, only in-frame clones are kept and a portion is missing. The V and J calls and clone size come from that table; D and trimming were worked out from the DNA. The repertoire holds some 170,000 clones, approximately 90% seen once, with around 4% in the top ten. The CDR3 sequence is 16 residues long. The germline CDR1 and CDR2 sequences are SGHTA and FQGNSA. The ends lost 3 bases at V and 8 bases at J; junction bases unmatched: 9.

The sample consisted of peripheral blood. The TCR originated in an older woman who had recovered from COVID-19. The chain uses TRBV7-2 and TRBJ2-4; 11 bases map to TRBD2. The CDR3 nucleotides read TGTGCCAGCAGCTTTCCCCTAGCGGGGGGTGGGGACATTCAGTACTTC. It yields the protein CASSFPLAGGGDIQYF.